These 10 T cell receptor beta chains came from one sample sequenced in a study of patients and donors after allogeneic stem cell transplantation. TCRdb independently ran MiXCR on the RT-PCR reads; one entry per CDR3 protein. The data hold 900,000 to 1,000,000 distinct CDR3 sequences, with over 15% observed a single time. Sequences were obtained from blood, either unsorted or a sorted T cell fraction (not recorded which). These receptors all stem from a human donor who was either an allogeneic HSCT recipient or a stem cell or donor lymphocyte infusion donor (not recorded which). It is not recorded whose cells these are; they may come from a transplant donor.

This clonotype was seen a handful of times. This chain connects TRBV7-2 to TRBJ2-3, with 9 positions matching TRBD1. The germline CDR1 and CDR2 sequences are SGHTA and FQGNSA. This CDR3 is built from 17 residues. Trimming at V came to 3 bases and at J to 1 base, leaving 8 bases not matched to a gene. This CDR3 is CASSFTGTGKGTDTQYF. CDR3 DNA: TGTGCCAGCAGCTTCACCGGGACAGGGAAGGGCACAGATACGCAGTATTTT.

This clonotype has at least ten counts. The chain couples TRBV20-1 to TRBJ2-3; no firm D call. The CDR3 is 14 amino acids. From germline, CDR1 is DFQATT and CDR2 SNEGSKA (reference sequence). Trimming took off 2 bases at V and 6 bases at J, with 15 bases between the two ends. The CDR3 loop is CSARRLTGRDTQYF. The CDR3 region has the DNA TGCAGTGCTAGACGGTTGACGGGCAGGGATACGCAGTATTTT.

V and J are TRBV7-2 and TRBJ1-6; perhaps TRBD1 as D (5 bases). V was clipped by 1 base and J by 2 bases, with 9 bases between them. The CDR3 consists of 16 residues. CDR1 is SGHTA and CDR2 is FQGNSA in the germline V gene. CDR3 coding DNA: TGTGCCAGCAGCTTAGATCCCAGGGCCTATAATTCACCCCTCCACTTT. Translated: CASSLDPRAYNSPLHF.

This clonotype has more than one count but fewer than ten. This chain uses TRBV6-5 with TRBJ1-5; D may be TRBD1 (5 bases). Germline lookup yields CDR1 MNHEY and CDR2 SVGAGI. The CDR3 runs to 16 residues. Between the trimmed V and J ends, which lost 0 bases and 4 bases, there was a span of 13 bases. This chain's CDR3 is CASSYSSRGSNQPQHF. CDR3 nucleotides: TGTGCCAGCAGTTACTCGTCGAGGGGCTCGAATCAGCCCCAGCATTTT.

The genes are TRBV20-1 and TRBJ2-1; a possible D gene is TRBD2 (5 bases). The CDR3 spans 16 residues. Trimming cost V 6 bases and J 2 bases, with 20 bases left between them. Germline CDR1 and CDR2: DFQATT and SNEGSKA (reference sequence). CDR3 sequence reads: CSAAQLSGKAYNEQFF. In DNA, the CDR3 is TGCAGTGCGGCACAATTGTCGGGAAAAGCCTACAATGAGCAGTTCTTC.

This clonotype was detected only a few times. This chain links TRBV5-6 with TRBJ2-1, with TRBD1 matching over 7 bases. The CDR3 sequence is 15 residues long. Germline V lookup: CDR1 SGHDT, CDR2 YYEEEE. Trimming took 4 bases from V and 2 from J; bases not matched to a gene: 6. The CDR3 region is CASSRRGRPYNEQFF. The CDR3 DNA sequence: TGTGCCAGCAGCCGAAGGGGGCGACCCTACAATGAGCAGTTCTTC.

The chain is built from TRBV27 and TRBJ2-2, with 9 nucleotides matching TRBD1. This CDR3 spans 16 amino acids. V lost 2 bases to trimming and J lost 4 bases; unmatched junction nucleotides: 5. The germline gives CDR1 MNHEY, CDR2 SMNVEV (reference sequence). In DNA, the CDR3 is TGTGCCAGCAGTTTAGGGACAGGGACTCTCACCGGGGAGCTGTTTTTT. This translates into CASSLGTGTLTGELFF.

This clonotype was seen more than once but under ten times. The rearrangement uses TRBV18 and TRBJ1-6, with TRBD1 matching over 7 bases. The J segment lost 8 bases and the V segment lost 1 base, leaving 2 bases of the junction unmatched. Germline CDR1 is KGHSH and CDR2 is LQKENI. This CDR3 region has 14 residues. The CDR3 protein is CASSPLTGDSPLHF. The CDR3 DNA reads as TGTGCCAGCTCACCACTCACAGGGGATTCACCCCTCCACTTT.

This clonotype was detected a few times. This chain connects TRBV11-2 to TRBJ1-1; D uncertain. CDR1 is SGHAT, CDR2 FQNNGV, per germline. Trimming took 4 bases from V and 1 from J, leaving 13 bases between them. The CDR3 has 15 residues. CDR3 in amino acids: CASSSYRVSNTEAFF. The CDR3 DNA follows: TGTGCCAGCAGCTCGTACAGAGTATCGAACACTGAAGCTTTCTTT.

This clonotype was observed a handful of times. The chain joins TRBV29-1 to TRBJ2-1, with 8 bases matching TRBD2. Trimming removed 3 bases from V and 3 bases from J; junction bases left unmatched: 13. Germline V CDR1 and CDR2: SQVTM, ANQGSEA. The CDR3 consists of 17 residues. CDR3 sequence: CSVDGLAMTGNYNEQFF. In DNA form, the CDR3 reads TGCAGCGTTGATGGACTAGCTATGACGGGTAACTACAATGAGCAGTTCTTC.